The rows below give T cell receptor beta chains drawn from one sample of a study of glioma-infiltrating T cells after dendritic cell vaccination. Repertoires were generated with immunoSEQ multiplex PCR, while TCRdb's copy carries only in-frame clones and drops some. The sample contains just under 60,000 clones, roughly 80% of which appear only once. Sequenced here: blood, sampled after dendritic cell vaccination. The receptors here all came from a human donor with glioblastoma. Each CDR3 is given with its conserved first and last residue. A D gene is named only where the DNA matches it firmly. Size values are once, few and many counts, or a class for expanded clones, and some rows have none.

clone_size: NA
j_call: TRBJ2-2
d_call: TRBD2
v_call: TRBV5-1
cdr3_aa: CASSLGTSGPLGTGELFF
cdr3_nt: TGCGCCAGCAGCTTAGGGACTAGCGGGCCCCTGGGAACCGGGGAGCTGTTTTTT

clone_size: NA
j_call: TRBJ1-3
d_call: TRBD1
v_call: TRBV10-2
cdr3_aa: CASRGQAPTGNTIYF
cdr3_nt: TGCGCCAGCAGGGGACAGGCCCCCACGGGAAACACCATATATTTT

clone_size: few
j_call: TRBJ2-5
d_call: NA
v_call: TRBV11-3
cdr3_aa: CASSQGQGKETQYF
cdr3_nt: TGTGCCAGCAGCCAGGGGCAGGGGAAAGAGACCCAGTACTTC

clone_size: NA
j_call: TRBJ2-7
d_call: TRBD2
v_call: TRBV11-2
cdr3_aa: CASSFWSSGGDSYEQYF
cdr3_nt: TGTGCCAGCAGCTTCTGGTCTAGCGGGGGGGACTCCTACGAGCAGTACTTC

clone_size: NA
j_call: TRBJ2-1
d_call: NA
v_call: TRBV11-3
cdr3_aa: CASSPQTNEQFF
cdr3_nt: TGTGCCAGCAGCCCTCAAACTAATGAGCAGTTCTTC

clone_size: few
j_call: TRBJ1-1
d_call: NA
v_call: TRBV14
cdr3_aa: CASSPFEAFF
cdr3_nt: TGTGCCAGCAGCCCTTTTGAAGCTTTCTTT

clone_size: few
j_call: TRBJ2-3
d_call: TRBD2
v_call: TRBV19
cdr3_aa: CASRMGGEREDTQYF
cdr3_nt: TGTGCCAGTAGGATGGGAGGGGAGAGGGAAGATACGCAGTATTTT

clone_size: NA
j_call: TRBJ2-1
d_call: NA
v_call: TRBV7-9
cdr3_aa: CASSLQGYSYNEQFF
cdr3_nt: TGTGCCAGCAGCTTACAGGGATACTCCTACAATGAGCAGTTCTTC

clone_size: NA
j_call: TRBJ1-5
d_call: NA
v_call: TRBV7-6
cdr3_aa: CASSPAGSMGNQPQHF
cdr3_nt: TGTGCCAGCAGCCCCGCAGGGTCAATGGGAAATCAGCCCCAGCATTTT

clone_size: NA
j_call: TRBJ1-5
d_call: NA
v_call: TRBV5-5
cdr3_aa: CASSLDPGYQPQHF
cdr3_nt: TGTGCCAGCAGCTTGGACCCAGGGTATCAGCCCCAGCATTTT

clone_size: NA
j_call: TRBJ2-1
d_call: TRBD1
v_call: TRBV18
cdr3_aa: CASSPQNRDRLNEQFF
cdr3_nt: TGTGCCAGCTCACCACAGAACCGGGACAGGCTGAATGAGCAGTTCTTC

clone_size: NA
j_call: TRBJ2-4
d_call: TRBD2
v_call: TRBV4-2
cdr3_aa: CASSQEGGTSGVAKNIQYF
cdr3_nt: TGTGCCAGCAGCCAAGAAGGGGGGACTAGCGGGGTAGCCAAAAACATTCAGTACTTC

clone_size: NA
j_call: TRBJ1-1
d_call: NA
v_call: TRBV11-3
cdr3_aa: CASSLDYGTFTYTEAFF
cdr3_nt: TGTGCCAGCAGCTTAGATTACGGGACATTTACTTACACTGAAGCTTTCTTT

clone_size: NA
j_call: TRBJ1-1
d_call: NA
v_call: TRBV4-1
cdr3_aa: CASSNRAGTGPPNTEAFF
cdr3_nt: TGCGCCAGCAGCAACAGGGCTGGAACAGGGCCCCCGAACACTGAAGCTTTCTTT